This T cell receptor beta chain was recovered during a study of blood T cell repertoires in COVID-19. Overall study context: Specimens from acute and convalescent COVID-19 originated in the United States, Italy and Spain. Nucleic acid was either cDNA or gDNA, and it came from T cells, B-cell-depleted T cells, or PBMCs.

Methods used by the authors: How many nucleated cells were present was estimated from reference gene primer amplification. Assay: immunoSEQ multiplex PCR; the TCRdb copy retains only in-frame clones and omits some. D and trimming come from the DNA, and the V and J calls and clone size come from that table. The sample carries tens of thousands of clones, around 83% recorded once. This clone was observed once. CDR1 and CDR2 from the germline V gene are LNHDA and SQIVND (reference sequence). Trimming at V came to 7 bases and at J to 1 base, leaving 24 bases not matched to a gene. The CDR3 has 21 amino acids.

The rearrangement uses TRBV19 and TRBJ2-2; 7 bases match TRBD1. The sequence derives from a man aged 25 to 45 with COVID-19, enrolled during active disease. The specimen sequenced was peripheral blood. The CDR3 region is CASIWARHPRLGQQNTGELFF. The CDR3 DNA follows: TGTGCCAGTATCTGGGCTCGACACCCCCGCCTGGGACAGCAGAACACCGGGGAGCTGTTTTTT.